What follows are 15 T cell receptor beta chains derived from one specimen sequenced in a study of T cell repertoires in cytomegalovirus infection. TCRdb reanalysed the reads using MiXCR and keeps one entry per CDR3 protein. Here the sample spans under 200,000 distinct CDR3 sequences, less than 25% being singletons. No antigen has been assigned to these receptors. The specimen was CD8+ T cells from cultured PBMCs, collected from culture after CMV antigen stimulation. These receptors originate from a human donor in good health (CMV status not recorded). Some clones in this sample may be carry-over from other donors' samples.

CDR3 nucleotide sequence: TGCAGCGTTGAACGTACAGACTACGAGCAGTACTTC. This codes for CSVERTDYEQYF. The chain couples TRBV29-1 to TRBJ2-7, with D hard to call. Looked up from germline, CDR1 is SQVTM and CDR2 is ANQGSEA. V was cut by 2 bases and J by 3 bases, with 8 bases left in between. The CDR3 sequence is 12 residues long.

In its sample, this clonotype was seen a few times. The chain links TRBV6-6 to TRBJ2-7, with D perhaps matching TRBD1 (6 bases). Germline assignment: CDR1 MNHNY and CDR2 SVGAGI (reference sequence). The V end was cut by 7 bases, the J end by 1 base, with 17 bases between. CDR3 length: 15 residues. The CDR3 DNA sequence: TGTGCCAGCAAGAACAGGGAAGGGGTTTCCTACGAGCAGTACTTC. Its protein product is CASKNREGVSYEQYF.

V is TRBV2 and J is TRBJ1-1; D is unclear. The CDR3 has 11 amino acids. CDR1 is SNHLY and CDR2 is FYNNEI in the germline V gene. V shed 6 bases and J shed 4 bases, with 6 bases lying between them. The CDR3 coding sequence is TGTGCCAGCAGAGGGTTCACTGAAGCTTTCTTT. Protein product: CASRGFTEAFF.

The rearrangement uses TRBV13 and TRBJ2-1, with 9 bases aligning to TRBD2. Trimming at V came to 5 bases and at J to 4 bases, leaving 6 bases not matched to a gene. The germline V gene encodes CDR1 PRHDT and CDR2 FYEKMQ (reference sequence). This CDR3 region has 15 residues. CDR3 residues: CASSILAGTYNEQFF. In DNA form, the CDR3 reads TGTGCCAGCAGCATTCTAGCGGGAACTTACAATGAGCAGTTCTTC.

The genes are TRBV9 and TRBJ2-2; tentatively, D is TRBD1 (6 bases). Trimming pared 3 bases from V and 4 bases from J, leaving 13 bases between. Germline V CDR1 and CDR2: SGDLS, YYNGEE. The CDR3 runs to 15 residues. The CDR3 DNA is TGTGCCAGCAGCGCCTCAGGGGTCGGCACCGGGGAGCTGTTTTTT. Protein product: CASSASGVGTGELFF.

V gene TRBV20-1 combines with J gene TRBJ2-2; 7 nucleotides agree with TRBD2. V trimming: 6 bases; J trimming: 5 bases; junction bases outside the gene matches: 6. Germline V gene lookup returns CDR1 DFQATT and CDR2 SNEGSKA (reference sequence). This CDR3 contains 13 residues. CDR3 in amino acids: CSAAAGETGELFF. In DNA form, the CDR3 reads TGCAGTGCCGCGGCGGGGGAAACCGGGGAGCTGTTTTTT.

The chain has TRBV2 and TRBJ1-1; tentatively, D is TRBD1 (6 bases). V was shortened by 8 bases and J by 5 bases, with 12 bases between the two germline ends. Germline V lookup: CDR1 SNHLY, CDR2 FYNNEI. There are 12 residues in the CDR3. The CDR3 sequence is CASVRGWTEAFF. For the CDR3, the DNA is TGTGCCAGCGTGAGGGGGTGGACTGAAGCTTTCTTT.

This clonotype was counted between two and nine times. V usage is TRBV7-2 and J usage is TRBJ2-7, with 7 bases lining up with TRBD1. The CDR3 has 14 amino acids. The V gene's germline CDR1 is SGHTA and CDR2 FQGNSA. With V trimmed by 5 bases and J by 4 bases, 8 bases remained unmatched. The CDR3 nucleotides read TGTGCCAGCAGCCTGGGTTACAGGGGATACGAGCAGTACTTC. It specifies CASSLGYRGYEQYF.

The gene calls are TRBV4-1 and TRBJ2-7; 9 bases agree with TRBD2. The CDR3 runs to 16 residues. With 3 bases clipped from V and 2 bases from J, the junction kept 8 bases outside the gene matches. Germline values: CDR1 MGHRA, CDR2 YSYEKL. In DNA, the CDR3 is TGCGCCAGCAGCCATCCGACTAGCGGTTCCACCTACGAGCAGTACTTC. Translation: CASSHPTSGSTYEQYF.

The V call is TRBV11-2, the J call TRBJ2-3, with TRBD2 identical over 12 bases. Germline assignment: CDR1 SGHAT and CDR2 FQNNGV. V lost 0 bases, J lost 4 bases, and 5 bases stayed unmatched. The CDR3 has 17 amino acids. CDR3 protein: CASSLDFLAGGPDTQYF. The CDR3 nucleotides read TGTGCCAGCAGCTTAGATTTCCTAGCGGGGGGGCCAGATACGCAGTATTTT.

This chain joins TRBV4-1 and TRBJ2-7; D is ambiguous. Germline CDR1 is MGHRA and CDR2 is YSYEKL. V was shortened by 4 bases and J by 4 bases, with 14 bases between the two germline ends. The CDR3 has 14 residues. The CDR3 sequence is CASSPALIGYEQYF. DNA for the CDR3: TGCGCCAGCAGCCCCGCATTGATTGGTTACGAGCAGTACTTC.

The rearrangement links TRBV12-3 or TRBV12-4 to TRBJ2-1, with TRBD1 matching 7 bases. J lost 5 bases, V lost 5 bases, and 6 bases had no gene match. The CDR3 totals 14 residues. The CDR3 spells CASSLGQSHNEQFF. CDR3 bases: TGTGCCAGCAGTCTGGGACAGTCCCACAATGAGCAGTTCTTC.

The V call is TRBV27, the J call TRBJ2-5, with TRBD2 matching over 9 bases. CDR1 is MNHEY and CDR2 is SMNVEV in the germline V gene (reference sequence). The CDR3 extends over 17 amino acids. V lost 3 bases to trimming and J lost 2 bases; unmatched junction nucleotides: 10. The CDR3 DNA reads as TGTGCCAGCAGTTTGGGGCTAGCGGGGACTGCTCAAGAGACCCAGTACTTC. Its protein product is CASSLGLAGTAQETQYF.

The sample holds a few counts of this clonotype. The chain carries TRBV6-1 and TRBJ1-3, with D unclear. This CDR3 is built from 15 residues. Germline V gene sequence: CDR1 MNHNS, CDR2 SASEGT. Trimming removed 3 bases at V and 0 bases at J, with 9 bases between. The DNA of the CDR3 is TGTGCCAGCAGTGAGACATCGATCTCTGGAAACACCATATATTTT. Its protein is CASSETSISGNTIYF.

The chain combines TRBV7-6 with TRBJ2-1; D tentatively reads TRBD1 or TRBD2 (5 bases each). Germline-derived CDR1 and CDR2 are SGHVS and FNYEAQ. There are 17 residues in the CDR3. Trimming took off 4 bases at V and 5 bases at J, with 21 bases between the two ends. This CDR3 reads CASSSRGSTERDNEQFF. Written as DNA, the CDR3 is TGTGCCAGCAGCTCCCGCGGGTCGACAGAAAGGGACAATGAGCAGTTCTTC.